This T cell receptor (beta chain) comes out of a study of neoadjuvant anti-PD-1 for oral cavity cancer. Profiled with immunoSEQ multiplex PCR; TCRdb holds only in-frame clones, not every one. The sample records over 11,000 clones, 70% to 75% being singletons. Losses at the gene ends were 8 bases for V and 5 bases for J; bases not matched to a gene: 11. The length of the CDR3 is 16 residues. Germline V gene lookup returns CDR1 SGHRS and CDR2 YFSETQ. The sequence was collected from a person aged 35-79 years with oral cavity squamous cell carcinoma. The material sequenced was PBMCs, taken before nivolumab (anti-PD-1) treatment. The V gene is TRBV5-1, the J gene TRBJ1-6; 9 nucleotides align to TRBD1. DNA of the CDR3: TGCGCCAGTAGAACAGGGGGCGGGATGAATAATTCACCCCTCCACTTT. It translates to CASRTGGGMNNSPLHF.